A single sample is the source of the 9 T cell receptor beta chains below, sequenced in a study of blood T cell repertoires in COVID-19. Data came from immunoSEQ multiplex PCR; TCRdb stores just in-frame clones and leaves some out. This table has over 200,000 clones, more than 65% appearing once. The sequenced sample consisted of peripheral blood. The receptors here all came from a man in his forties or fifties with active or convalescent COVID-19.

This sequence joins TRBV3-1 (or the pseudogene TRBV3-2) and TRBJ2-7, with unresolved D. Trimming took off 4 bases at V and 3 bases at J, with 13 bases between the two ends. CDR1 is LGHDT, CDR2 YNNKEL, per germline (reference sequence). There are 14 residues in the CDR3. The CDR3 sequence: CASSRSMNGYEQYF. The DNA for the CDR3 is TGTGCCAGCAGCCGATCGATGAACGGCTACGAGCAGTACTTC.

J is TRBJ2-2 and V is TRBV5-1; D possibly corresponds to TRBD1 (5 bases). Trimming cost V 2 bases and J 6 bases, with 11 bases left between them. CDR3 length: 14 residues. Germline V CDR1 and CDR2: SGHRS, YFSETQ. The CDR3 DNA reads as TGCGCCAGCAGCTTCCCAGGGATGGCCGGGGAGCTGTTTTTT. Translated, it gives CASSFPGMAGELFF. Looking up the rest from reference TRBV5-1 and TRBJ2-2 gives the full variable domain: KAGVTQTPRYLIKTRGQQVTLSCSPISGHRSVSWYQQTPGQGLQFLFEYFSETQRNKGNFPGRFSGRQFSNSRSEMNVSTLELGDSALYLCASSFPGMAGELFFGEGSRLTVL.

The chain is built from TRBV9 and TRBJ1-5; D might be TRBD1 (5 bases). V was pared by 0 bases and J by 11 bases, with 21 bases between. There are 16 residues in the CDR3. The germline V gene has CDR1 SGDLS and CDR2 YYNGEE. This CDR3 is CASSVEGTGGRKAQHF. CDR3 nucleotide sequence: TGTGCCAGCAGCGTAGAGGGAACAGGTGGGCGGAAGGCCCAGCATTTT.

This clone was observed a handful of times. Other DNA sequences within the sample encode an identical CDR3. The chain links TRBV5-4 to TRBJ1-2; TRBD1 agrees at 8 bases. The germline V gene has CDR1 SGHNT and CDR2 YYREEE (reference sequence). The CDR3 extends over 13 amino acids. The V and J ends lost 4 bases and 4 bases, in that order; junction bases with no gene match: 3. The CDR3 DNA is TGTGCCAGCAGCGTTGGGACAGGCTATGGCTACACCTTC. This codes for CASSVGTGYGYTF.

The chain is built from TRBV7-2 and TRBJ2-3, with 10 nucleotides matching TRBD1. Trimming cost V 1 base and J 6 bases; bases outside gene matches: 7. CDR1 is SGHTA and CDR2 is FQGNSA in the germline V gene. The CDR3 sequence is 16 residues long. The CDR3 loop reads CASSLVGTGAVDTQYF. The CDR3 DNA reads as TGTGCCAGCAGCTTAGTGGGGACAGGGGCGGTGGATACGCAGTATTTT.

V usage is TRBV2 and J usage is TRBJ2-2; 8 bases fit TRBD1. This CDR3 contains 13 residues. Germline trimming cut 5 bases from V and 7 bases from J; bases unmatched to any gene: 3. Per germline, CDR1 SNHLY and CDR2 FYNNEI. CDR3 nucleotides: TGTGCCAGCAGTCCTGGACAGGGCGGGGAGCTGTTTTTT. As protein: CASSPGQGGELFF.

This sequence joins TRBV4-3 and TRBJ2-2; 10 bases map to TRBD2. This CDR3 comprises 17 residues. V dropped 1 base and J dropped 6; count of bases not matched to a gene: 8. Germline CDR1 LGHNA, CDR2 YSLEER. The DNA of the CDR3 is TGCGCCAGCAGCCAAGCTCCTCTAGCGGGGGTGTCCGGGGAGCTGTTTTTT. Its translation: CASSQAPLAGVSGELFF.

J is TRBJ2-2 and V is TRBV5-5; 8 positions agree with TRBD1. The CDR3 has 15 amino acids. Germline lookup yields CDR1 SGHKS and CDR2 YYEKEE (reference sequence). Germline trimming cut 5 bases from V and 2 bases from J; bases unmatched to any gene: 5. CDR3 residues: CASSLTGDNTGELFF. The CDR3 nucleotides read TGTGCCAGCAGTTTGACAGGGGACAACACCGGGGAGCTGTTTTTT.

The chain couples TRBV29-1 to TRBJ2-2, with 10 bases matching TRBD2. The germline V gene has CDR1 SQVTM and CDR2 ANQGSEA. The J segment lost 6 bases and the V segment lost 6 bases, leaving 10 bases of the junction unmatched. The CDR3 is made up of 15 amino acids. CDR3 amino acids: CSVVAGGPPAGELFF. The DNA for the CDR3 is TGCAGCGTAGTAGCGGGGGGTCCGCCTGCCGGGGAGCTGTTTTTT.